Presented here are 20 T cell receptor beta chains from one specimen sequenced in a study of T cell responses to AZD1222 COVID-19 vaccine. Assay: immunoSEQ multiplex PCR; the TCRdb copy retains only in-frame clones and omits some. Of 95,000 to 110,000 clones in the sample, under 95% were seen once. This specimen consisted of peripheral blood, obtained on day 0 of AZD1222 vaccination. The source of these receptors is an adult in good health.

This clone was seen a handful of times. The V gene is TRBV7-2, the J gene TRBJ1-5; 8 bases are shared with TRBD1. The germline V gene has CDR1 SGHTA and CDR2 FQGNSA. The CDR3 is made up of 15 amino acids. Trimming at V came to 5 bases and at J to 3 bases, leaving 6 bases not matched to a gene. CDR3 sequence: CASSPTGALNQPQHF. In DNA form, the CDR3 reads TGTGCCAGCAGCCCGACAGGGGCCCTCAATCAGCCCCAGCATTTT. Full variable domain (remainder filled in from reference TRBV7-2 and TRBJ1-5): GAGVSQSPSNKVTEKGKDVELRCDPISGHTALYWYRQSLGQGLEFLIYFQGNSAPDKSGLPSDRFSAERTGGSVSTLTIQRTQQEDSAVYLCASSPTGALNQPQHFGDGTRLSIL.

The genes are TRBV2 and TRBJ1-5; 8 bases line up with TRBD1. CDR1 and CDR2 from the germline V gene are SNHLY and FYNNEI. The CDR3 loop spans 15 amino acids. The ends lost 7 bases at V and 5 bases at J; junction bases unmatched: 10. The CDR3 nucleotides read TGTGCCAGCATGGAGAACGACAGGGGCGATCAGCCCCAGCATTTT. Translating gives CASMENDRGDQPQHF.

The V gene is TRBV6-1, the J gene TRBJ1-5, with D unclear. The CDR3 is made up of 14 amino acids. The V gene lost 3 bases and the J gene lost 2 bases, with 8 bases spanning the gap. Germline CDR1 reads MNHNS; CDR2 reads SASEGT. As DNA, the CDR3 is TGTGCCAGCAGTGACCGACAAGGCAATCAGCCCCAGCATTTT. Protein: CASSDRQGNQPQHF.

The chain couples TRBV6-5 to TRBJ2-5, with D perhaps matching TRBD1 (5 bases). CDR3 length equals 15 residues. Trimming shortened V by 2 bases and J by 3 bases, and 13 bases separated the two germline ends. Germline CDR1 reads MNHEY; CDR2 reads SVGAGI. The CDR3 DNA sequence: TGTGCCAGCAGTTACGGTGGGGCTAATGAAGAGACCCAGTACTTC. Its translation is CASSYGGANEETQYF.

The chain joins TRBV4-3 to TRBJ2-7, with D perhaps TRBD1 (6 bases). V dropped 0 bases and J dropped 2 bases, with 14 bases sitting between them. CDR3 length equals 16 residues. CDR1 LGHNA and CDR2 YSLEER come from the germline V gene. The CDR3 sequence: CASSQDLQGVAYEQYF. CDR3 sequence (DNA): TGCGCCAGCAGCCAAGACCTACAGGGTGTCGCCTACGAGCAGTACTTC.

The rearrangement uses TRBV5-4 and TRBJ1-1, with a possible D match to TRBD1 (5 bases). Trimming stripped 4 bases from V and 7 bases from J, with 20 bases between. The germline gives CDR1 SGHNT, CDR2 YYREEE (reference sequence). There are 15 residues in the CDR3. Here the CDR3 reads CASSHRQLGGIEAFF. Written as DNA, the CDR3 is TGTGCCAGCAGCCACCGACAGCTGGGGGGGATTGAAGCTTTCTTT.

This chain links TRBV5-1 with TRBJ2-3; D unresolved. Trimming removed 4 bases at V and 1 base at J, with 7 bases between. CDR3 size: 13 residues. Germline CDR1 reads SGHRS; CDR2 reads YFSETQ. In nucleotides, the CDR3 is TGCGCCAGCAGCCCCGAAGGCACAGATACGCAGTATTTT. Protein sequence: CASSPEGTDTQYF.

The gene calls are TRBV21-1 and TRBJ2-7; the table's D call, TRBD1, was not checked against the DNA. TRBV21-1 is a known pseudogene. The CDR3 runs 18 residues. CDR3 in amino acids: CASSKVFENRGVSYEQYF. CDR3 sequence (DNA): TGTGCCAGCAGCAAAGTTTTTGAGAACAGGGGGGTCTCCTACGAGCAGTACTTC.

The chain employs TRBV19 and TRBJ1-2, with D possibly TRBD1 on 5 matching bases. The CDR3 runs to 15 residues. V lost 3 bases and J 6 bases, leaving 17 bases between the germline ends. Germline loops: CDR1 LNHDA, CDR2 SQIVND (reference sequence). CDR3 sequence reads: CASSIEQALGNGYTF. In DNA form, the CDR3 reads TGTGCCAGTAGTATCGAACAGGCGTTGGGGAATGGCTACACCTTC.

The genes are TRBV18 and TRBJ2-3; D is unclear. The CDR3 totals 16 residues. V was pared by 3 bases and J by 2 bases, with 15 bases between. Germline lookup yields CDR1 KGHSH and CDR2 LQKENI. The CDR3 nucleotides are TGTGCCAGCTCACCGGAGTCGGACCCAGCCACAGATACGCAGTATTTT. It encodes CASSPESDPATDTQYF.

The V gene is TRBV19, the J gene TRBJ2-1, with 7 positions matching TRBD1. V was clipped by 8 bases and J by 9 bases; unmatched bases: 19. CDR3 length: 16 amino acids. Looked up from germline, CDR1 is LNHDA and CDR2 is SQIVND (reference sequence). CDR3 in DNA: TGTGCCAGTCGCAAACAGACAGGGTTGGGGGATCTTGAGCAGTTCTTC. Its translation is CASRKQTGLGDLEQFF.

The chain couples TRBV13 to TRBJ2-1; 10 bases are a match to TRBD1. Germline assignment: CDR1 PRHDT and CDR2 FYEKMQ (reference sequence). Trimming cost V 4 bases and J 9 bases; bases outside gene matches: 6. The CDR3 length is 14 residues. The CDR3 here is CASSSGTGVIEQFF. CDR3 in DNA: TGTGCCAGCAGCTCCGGGACAGGGGTGATTGAGCAGTTCTTC.

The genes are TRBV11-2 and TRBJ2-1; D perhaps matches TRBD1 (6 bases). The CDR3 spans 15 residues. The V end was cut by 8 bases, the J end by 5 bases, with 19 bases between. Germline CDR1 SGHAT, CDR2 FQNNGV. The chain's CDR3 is CASASFRDTNNEQFF. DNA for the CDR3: TGTGCCAGCGCCTCCTTTCGGGACACGAACAATGAGCAGTTCTTC.

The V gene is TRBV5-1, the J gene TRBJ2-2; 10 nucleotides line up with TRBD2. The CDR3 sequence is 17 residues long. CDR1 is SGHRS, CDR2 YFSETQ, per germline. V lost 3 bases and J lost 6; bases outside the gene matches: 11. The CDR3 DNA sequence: TGCGCCAGCAGCTACACTAGCGGGGATACTCGGGCCGGGGAGCTGTTTTTT. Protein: CASSYTSGDTRAGELFF.

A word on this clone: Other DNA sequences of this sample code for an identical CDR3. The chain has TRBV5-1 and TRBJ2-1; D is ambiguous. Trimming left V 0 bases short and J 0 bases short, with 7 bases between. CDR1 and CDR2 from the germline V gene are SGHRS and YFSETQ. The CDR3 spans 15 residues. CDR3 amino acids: CASSLEGSSYNEQFF. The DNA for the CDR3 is TGCGCCAGCAGCTTGGAAGGAAGCTCCTACAATGAGCAGTTCTTC.

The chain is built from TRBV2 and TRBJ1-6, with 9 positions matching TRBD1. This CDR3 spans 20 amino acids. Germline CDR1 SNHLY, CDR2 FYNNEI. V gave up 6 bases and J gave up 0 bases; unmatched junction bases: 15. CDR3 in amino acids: CASRKGRTGARGSYNSPLHF. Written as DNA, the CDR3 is TGTGCCAGCAGAAAGGGGAGGACAGGGGCCCGGGGCTCCTATAATTCACCCCTCCACTTT.

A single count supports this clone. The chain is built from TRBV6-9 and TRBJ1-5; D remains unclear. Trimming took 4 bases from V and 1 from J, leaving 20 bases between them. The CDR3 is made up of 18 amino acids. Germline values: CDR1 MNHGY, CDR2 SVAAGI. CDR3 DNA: TGTGCCAGCAGTTTTGAGGCAGATTTAATTTTAAGCAATCAGCCCCAGCATTTT. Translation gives CASSFEADLILSNQPQHF.

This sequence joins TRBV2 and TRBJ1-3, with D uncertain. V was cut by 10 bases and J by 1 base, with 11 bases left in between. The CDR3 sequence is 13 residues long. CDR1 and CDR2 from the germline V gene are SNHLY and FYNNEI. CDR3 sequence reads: CATTAGSGNTIYF. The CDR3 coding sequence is TGTGCCACTACAGCCGGGTCTGGAAACACCATATATTTT.

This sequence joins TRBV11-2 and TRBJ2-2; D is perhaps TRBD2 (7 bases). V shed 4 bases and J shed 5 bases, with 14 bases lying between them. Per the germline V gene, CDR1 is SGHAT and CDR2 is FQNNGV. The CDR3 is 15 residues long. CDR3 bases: TGTGCCAGCAGCTCGGGGGGCCGGAGGACCGGGGAGCTGTTTTTT. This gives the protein CASSSGGRRTGELFF. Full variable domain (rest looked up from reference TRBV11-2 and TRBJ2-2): EAGVAQSPRYKIIEKRQSVAFWCNPISGHATLYWYQQILGQGPKLLIQFQNNGVVDDSQLPKDRFSAERLKGVDSTLKIQPAKLEDSAVYLCASSSGGRRTGELFFGEGSRLTVL.

The CDR3 sequence: CAWRDRVGQPQHF. CDR3 sequence (DNA): TGTGCCTGGAGGGACAGGGTCGGTCAGCCCCAGCATTTT. This chain uses TRBV30 with TRBJ1-5; the match to TRBD1 covers 8 bases. CDR3 length: 13 amino acids. J lost 6 bases, V lost 3 bases, and 4 bases had no gene match. Germline assignment: CDR1 GTSNPN and CDR2 SVGIG (reference sequence). Full variable domain (outside the CDR3, taken from reference TRBV30 and TRBJ1-5): SQTIHQWPATLVQPVGSPLSLECTVEGTSNPNLYWYRQAAGRGLQLLFYSVGIGQISSEVPQNLSASRPQDRQFILSSKKLLLSDSGFYLCAWRDRVGQPQHFGDGTRLSIL.